In its sample, the clone carrying this T cell receptor beta chain was seen a few times. This entry comes from a study of blood T cells in healthy people across ages. The donors, all healthy, were Caucasians living in Russia, aged about 6 to 95. Extractions gave at least 5 micrograms of total RNA per sample. The authors ran a second PCR of roughly 7 to 11 cycles using a sample-barcoded 5' primer and a J-beta primer mix. TCRdb re-derived calls from the 5' RACE reads in MiXCR, one entry per CDR3 protein. Here the sample spans around 1,000,000 distinct CDR3 sequences, around 27% being singletons. V shed 6 bases and J 8 bases; nucleotides not matched to a gene: 16. Germline V lookup: CDR1 LGHDT, CDR2 YNNKEL (reference sequence). The CDR3 length is 16 residues. This sample was shared with a second study, whose subject was T cells of mothers and their children. According to that study: Similar effects of thymic selection on TCR recombination output were recorded in related and unrelated pairs. Biologically related mothers and children overlapped slightly more than unrelated pairs, a non-significant difference.

This chain links TRBV3-1 with TRBJ2-1, with TRBD2 identical over 7 bases. Specimen: blood. The receptor was isolated from a girl aged 2 to 9 in good health. CDR3: CASSQRVTRLADEQFF. The CDR3 coding sequence is TGTGCCAGCAGTCAACGAGTCACCCGACTAGCCGATGAGCAGTTCTTC.